The entry below describes one T cell receptor beta chain. Its target is unknown. Only in-frame clones appear in the TCRdb table, and some are missing; sequencing was by immunoSEQ multiplex PCR. The data show roughly 30,000 clones, around nine tenths seen once. Trimming took 1 base from V and 1 from J; bases not matched to a gene: 3. Germline V gene sequence: CDR1 SGHVS, CDR2 FQNEAQ. The CDR3 is 16 amino acids. This record belongs to a study of OX40 agonist ivuxolimab in advanced cancers. On the study more broadly: Anti-PD-1, anti-PD-L1 or anti-CTLA-4 therapy given earlier was allowed, and 40% had some. Points from the study as a whole: Antigen specificity remained undetermined for the expanded peripheral T cells.

The chain is built from TRBV7-8 and TRBJ1-5; TRBD1 agrees at 8 bases. This clonotype was sampled from an adult with an advanced solid tumor such as melanoma, head and neck, liver or kidney cancer. Sequencing was performed on CD4+ or CD8+ T cells sorted from blood, taken in a trial of the OX40 agonist ivuxolimab. The CDR3 reads CASSLGTGLSNQPQHF. The CDR3 bases are TGTGCCAGCAGCTTAGGGACAGGGCTCAGCAATCAGCCCCAGCATTTT.